This T cell receptor (beta chain) was documented in a study of T cell responses to AZD1222 COVID-19 vaccine. Libraries were prepared by immunoSEQ multiplex PCR; TCRdb keeps only in-frame clonotypes and omits some of them. This table has 80,000 to 100,000 clones, nearly 90% appearing once. The length of the CDR3 is 14 residues. The V segment lost 4 bases and the J segment 4 bases; nucleotides outside the gene matches: 6. Germline assignment: CDR1 SNHLY and CDR2 FYNNEI. The sequences come from peripheral blood, collected on day 0 of AZD1222 vaccination. This TCR was recovered from an adult in good health. This chain connects TRBV2 to TRBJ1-1, with 7 nucleotides matching TRBD1. CDR3 amino acids: CASSADRVGTEAFF. In DNA form, the CDR3 reads TGTGCCAGCAGTGCAGACAGGGTTGGCACTGAAGCTTTCTTT.